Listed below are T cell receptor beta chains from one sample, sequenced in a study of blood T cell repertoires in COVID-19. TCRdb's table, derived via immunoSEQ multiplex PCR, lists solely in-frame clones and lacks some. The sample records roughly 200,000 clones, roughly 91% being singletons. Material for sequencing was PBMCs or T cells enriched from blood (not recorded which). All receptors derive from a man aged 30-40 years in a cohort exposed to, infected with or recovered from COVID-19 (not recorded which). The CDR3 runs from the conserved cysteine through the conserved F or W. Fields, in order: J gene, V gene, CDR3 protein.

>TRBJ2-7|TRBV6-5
CASSSEVRGHYEQYF
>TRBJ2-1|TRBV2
CASLLAGGPQNEQFF
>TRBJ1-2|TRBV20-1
CSASTTGTSYGYTF
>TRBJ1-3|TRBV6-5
CASSTGLGNTIYF
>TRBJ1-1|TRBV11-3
CASSSGQGSGDTEAFF
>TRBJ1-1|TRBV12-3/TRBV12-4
CASSLNGTPMAFF
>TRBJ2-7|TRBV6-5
CASSYSQGLSYEQYF
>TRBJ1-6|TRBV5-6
CASSSGQGGSYNSPLHF
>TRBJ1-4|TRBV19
CASSITGPNEKLFF
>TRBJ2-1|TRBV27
CASSSGTDLNEQFF
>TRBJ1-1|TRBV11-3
CASSPTGSTEAFF
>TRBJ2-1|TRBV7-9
CASSLFFRDRTYNEQFF